This paragraph covers one TCR beta chain sequence. The antigen remains unidentified. CDR3 length: 13 amino acids. V was shortened by 1 base and J by 13 bases, with 16 bases between the two germline ends. The V gene's germline CDR1 is SGHTA and CDR2 FQGNSA. Clones were read by immunoSEQ multiplex PCR, and TCRdb kept only the in-frame ones, dropping some. The sample has fewer than 90,000 clones; roughly 90% are singletons. These data are taken from a study of OX40 agonist ivuxolimab in advanced cancers. Study-wide results and caveats: CD4+ and CD8+ blood T cells expanded clonally by week 6 at 0.1 to 3.0 mg/kg. There were, on average, more expanded clones in CD8+ T cells than in CD4+.

The specimen comprised CD4+ or CD8+ T cells sorted from blood, sampled in a trial of the OX40 agonist ivuxolimab. The chain combines TRBV7-2 with TRBJ1-2, with D perhaps TRBD1 (5 bases). The clonotype was recovered from an adult with an advanced solid tumor such as melanoma, head and neck, liver or kidney cancer. CDR3 DNA: TGTGCCAGCAGCTTAGAGGTGGCCGGTCAGGGCACCTTC. Its protein product is CASSLEVAGQGTF.